A single sample is the source of the 23 T cell receptor beta chains below, sequenced in a study of cytomegalovirus exposure and HLA in healthy donors. Researchers ran the PCR with 60 Vbeta and 13 Jbeta primers. Profiling relied on immunoSEQ multiplex PCR, and the TCRdb table lists in-frame clones only, not all of them. The sample table sets out 150,000 to 200,000 clones. The specimen was PBMCs. The receptors here all came from a woman aged 55-75 years in good health and CMV-seronegative.

The chain combines TRBV4-1 with TRBJ2-7; TRBD2 agrees at 15 bases. The CDR3 extends over 17 amino acids. V shed 2 bases, J shed 3 bases, and the junction held 5 bases outside the gene matches. Germline V gene lookup returns CDR1 MGHRA and CDR2 YSYEKL. The CDR3 is CASSQRTSGRVIYEQYF. CDR3 sequence (DNA): TGCGCCAGCAGCCAACGGACTAGCGGGAGGGTAATCTACGAGCAGTACTTC.

The CDR3: CASSFSGISYEQYF. DNA for the CDR3: TGCGCCAGCAGCTTCTCAGGGATTTCCTACGAGCAGTACTTC. The chain is built from TRBV5-1 and TRBJ2-7; possibly TRBD1 for D (5 bases). Trimming cost V 2 bases and J 1 base, with 10 bases left between them. Germline lookup yields CDR1 SGHRS and CDR2 YFSETQ. The CDR3 spans 14 residues.

The chain couples TRBV29-1 to TRBJ1-2; possibly TRBD1 for D (5 bases). This CDR3 region has 16 residues. V was clipped by 7 bases and J by 0 bases, with 21 bases between them. Looked up from germline, CDR1 is SQVTM and CDR2 is ANQGSEA. The CDR3 protein is CSASKRLDMSNYGYTF. The CDR3 DNA sequence: TGCAGCGCATCTAAGCGATTGGACATGTCTAACTATGGCTACACCTTC.

This rearrangement joins TRBV7-2 to TRBJ1-6; 8 nucleotides agree with TRBD1. This CDR3 has 14 residues. CDR1 and CDR2 (germline): SGHTA, FQGNSA. Losses at the gene ends were 5 bases for V and 8 bases for J; bases not matched to a gene: 5. CDR3 bases: TGTGCCAGCAGCCAAGGGACAGGCTATTCACCCCTCCACTTT. Residues: CASSQGTGYSPLHF.

The chain links TRBV29-1 to TRBJ2-3; a possible D gene is TRBD2 (6 bases). CDR3 length: 13 residues. The V end was cut by 4 bases, the J end by 6 bases, with 14 bases between. CDR1 SQVTM and CDR2 ANQGSEA come from the germline V gene. The DNA of the CDR3 is TGCAGCGTTGGGGGGTCAGGAGGGGATACGCAGTATTTT. It encodes CSVGGSGGDTQYF.

The gene calls are TRBV7-9 and TRBJ1-2; 9 nucleotides match TRBD1. The length of the CDR3 is 15 residues. Looked up from germline, CDR1 is SEHNR and CDR2 is FQNEAQ (reference sequence). Losses at the gene ends were 2 bases for V and 3 bases for J; bases not matched to a gene: 4. The CDR3 bases are TGTGCCAGCAGCTTATGGGACAGGGAGGACTATGGCTACACCTTC. Its translation: CASSLWDREDYGYTF.

The chain is built from TRBV7-8 and TRBJ1-1, with D possibly TRBD1 on 5 matching bases. Trimming left V 5 bases short and J 4 bases short, with 8 bases between. The CDR3 sequence is 12 residues long. Germline values: CDR1 SGHVS, CDR2 FQNEAQ. CDR3 sequence reads: CASSIRGTEAFF. CDR3 nucleotides: TGTGCCAGCAGCATTAGGGGCACTGAAGCTTTCTTT. The complete variable domain, with remaining parts taken from reference TRBV7-8 and TRBJ1-1, reads GAGVSQSPRYKVAKRGQDVALRCDPISGHVSLFWYQQALGQGPEFLTYFQNEAQLDKSGLPSDRFFAERPEGSVSTLKIQRTQQEDSAVYLCASSIRGTEAFFGQGTRLTVV.

The V gene is TRBV27, the J gene TRBJ2-2; D not resolved. This CDR3 has 15 amino acids. Germline V gene sequence: CDR1 MNHEY, CDR2 SMNVEV (reference sequence). Between the trimmed V and J ends, which lost 5 bases and 4 bases, there was a span of 14 bases. The CDR3 spells CASSGAWRGTGELFF. CDR3 in DNA: TGTGCCAGCAGTGGTGCGTGGCGCGGCACCGGGGAGCTGTTTTTT.

The chain carries TRBV19 and TRBJ1-4, with D perhaps matching TRBD1 (5 bases). V lost 6 bases, J lost 4 bases, and 9 bases lay in between. Germline CDR1 reads LNHDA; CDR2 reads SQIVND (reference sequence). CDR3 length equals 13 residues. The CDR3, as DNA: TGTGCCAGTAGCTTAGACAGTAATGAAAAACTGTTTTTT. It encodes CASSLDSNEKLFF. Full variable domain (remainder filled in from reference TRBV19 and TRBJ1-4): DGGITQSPKYLFRKEGQNVTLSCEQNLNHDAMYWYRQDPGQGLRLIYYSQIVNDFQKGDIAEGYSVSREKKESFPLTVTSAQKNPTAFYLCASSLDSNEKLFFGSGTQLSVL.

This rearrangement joins TRBV11-2 to TRBJ2-1, with 11 bases fitting TRBD2. Germline V lookup: CDR1 SGHAT, CDR2 FQNNGV. CDR3 length: 13 residues. J lost 7 bases, V lost 6 bases, and 2 bases had no gene match. The chain's CDR3 is CASRLAGANEQFF. The DNA of the CDR3 is TGTGCCAGCAGACTAGCGGGAGCTAATGAGCAGTTCTTC.

V and J are TRBV27 and TRBJ1-2; 10 bases line up with TRBD1. Germline lookup yields CDR1 MNHEY and CDR2 SMNVEV (reference sequence). V lost 2 bases and J lost 6; bases outside the gene matches: 6. This CDR3 has 15 residues. In nucleotides, the CDR3 is TGTGCCAGCAGTTTAAGTGGGACAGGGGATCATGGCTACACCTTC. Translated: CASSLSGTGDHGYTF.

The rearrangement links TRBV5-1 to TRBJ2-7, with TRBD1 identical over 9 bases. After removal of 4 bases from V and 0 bases from J, the junction contained 11 bases not matched to a gene. In germline, CDR1 is SGHRS, CDR2 YFSETQ. This CDR3 is built from 17 residues. The CDR3 sequence is CASSSAPGQGSSYEQYF. CDR3 in DNA: TGCGCCAGCAGCAGCGCCCCTGGACAGGGGAGCTCCTACGAGCAGTACTTC.

This sequence joins TRBV6-1 and TRBJ2-7; possible D gene TRBD1, 6 bases. The V gene's germline CDR1 is MNHNS and CDR2 SASEGT. The V and J ends lost 4 bases and 3 bases respectively, with 13 bases between them. CDR3 length equals 14 residues. CDR3 sequence (DNA): TGTGCCAGCAGTGGTTGGGACACCATCTACGAGCAGTACTTC. Encoded protein: CASSGWDTIYEQYF.

This chain's CDR3 is CACTGRGQPQHF. As DNA, the CDR3 is TGTGCCTGTACAGGGAGAGGGCAGCCCCAGCATTTT. The chain links TRBV30 to TRBJ1-5, with D possibly TRBD1 on 6 matching bases. The CDR3 runs to 12 residues. The V gene lost 6 bases and the J gene lost 7 bases, with 13 bases spanning the gap. Germline loops: CDR1 GTSNPN, CDR2 SVGIG (reference sequence).

This chain joins TRBV5-1 and TRBJ2-7; D gene ambiguous. CDR3 length: 14 residues. The V end was cut by 0 bases, the J end by 2 bases, with 9 bases between. Germline assignment: CDR1 SGHRS and CDR2 YFSETQ. CDR3 nucleotide sequence: TGCGCCAGCAGCTTGGAGACAAGGACCTACGAGCAGTACTTC. Translation gives CASSLETRTYEQYF. Supplemented by reference TRBV5-1 and TRBJ2-7, the full variable domain reads KAGVTQTPRYLIKTRGQQVTLSCSPISGHRSVSWYQQTPGQGLQFLFEYFSETQRNKGNFPGRFSGRQFSNSRSEMNVSTLELGDSALYLCASSLETRTYEQYFGPGTRLTVT.

The V and J genes are TRBV7-8 and TRBJ1-1, with 10 nucleotides matching TRBD1. With V trimmed by 4 bases and J by 5 bases, 4 bases remained unmatched. The CDR3 totals 14 residues. Germline V lookup: CDR1 SGHVS, CDR2 FQNEAQ. The CDR3 is CASSSGGQGTEAFF. The CDR3 coding sequence is TGTGCCAGCAGCTCAGGGGGACAGGGGACTGAAGCTTTCTTT.

The CDR3 DNA is TGTGCCAGTACCCCCAAGCGCTCCGGGGAGACCCAGTACTTC. Translation: CASTPKRSGETQYF. V usage is TRBV19 and J usage is TRBJ2-5; no clear D gene. This CDR3 comprises 14 residues. V was shortened by 7 bases and J by 5 bases, with 17 bases between the two germline ends. The germline V gene has CDR1 LNHDA and CDR2 SQIVND (reference sequence).

The chain uses TRBV6-5 and TRBJ2-7; TRBD1 is a possible D gene (6 bases). Germline V lookup: CDR1 MNHEY, CDR2 SVGAGI. Trimming removed 3 bases at V and 2 bases at J, with 8 bases between. CDR3 size: 13 residues. CDR3 nucleotides: TGTGCCAGCAGTTATACAGGGACCTACGAGCAGTACTTC. It translates to CASSYTGTYEQYF.

The chain couples TRBV14 to TRBJ1-3; no clear D gene. The CDR3 runs 16 residues. Trimming shortened V by 2 bases and J by 8 bases, and 19 bases separated the two germline ends. Per germline, CDR1 SGHDN and CDR2 FVKESK. In DNA, the CDR3 is TGTGCCAGCAGCCAAACCGGTTACCGGATAGCGGACACCATATATTTT. Amino acid sequence: CASSQTGYRIADTIYF.

The CDR3 here is CASSGGLAGGTGELFF. CDR3 coding DNA: TGCGCCAGCAGCGGCGGACTAGCGGGAGGCACCGGGGAGCTGTTTTTT. The chain recombines TRBV5-1 with TRBJ2-2; 14 bases map to TRBD2. With V trimmed by 4 bases and J by 4 bases, 3 bases remained unmatched. The CDR3 contains 16 residues. From germline, CDR1 is SGHRS and CDR2 YFSETQ.

V gene TRBV11-3 combines with J gene TRBJ2-7, with 7 bases that match TRBD1. The CDR3 spans 16 residues. V dropped 1 base and J dropped 2; count of bases not matched to a gene: 8. CDR1 SGHNT and CDR2 YENEEA come from the germline V gene. CDR3 sequence: CASSLGARDSPYEQYF. As DNA, the CDR3 is TGTGCCAGCAGCTTAGGGGCCCGGGACAGCCCCTACGAGCAGTACTTC.

V and J are TRBV6-5 and TRBJ1-6, with D perhaps matching TRBD1 (6 bases). This CDR3 has 14 amino acids. V shed 9 bases and J shed 4 bases, with 13 bases lying between them. In germline, CDR1 is MNHEY, CDR2 SVGAGI. This chain's CDR3 is CASSDSHYNSPLHF. Here the CDR3 DNA reads TGTGCCAGTTCGGACAGCCATTATAATTCACCCCTCCACTTT.

The V and J genes are TRBV6-1 and TRBJ1-2, with TRBD1 matching over 9 bases. Germline-derived CDR1 and CDR2 are MNHNS and SASEGT. The length of the CDR3 is 14 residues. V lost 2 bases and J lost 12; bases outside the gene matches: 10. DNA for the CDR3: TGTGCCAGCAGTGAAAGGGACAGGGCTGGGGGCCACACCTTC. Amino acids: CASSERDRAGGHTF.